This TCR beta chain derives from a study of blood T cell repertoires in COVID-19. Overall study: The cDNA or gDNA used as material had been derived from T cells, B-cell-depleted T cells, or PBMCs.

Repertoires were generated with immunoSEQ multiplex PCR, while TCRdb's copy carries only in-frame clones and drops some. This table holds some 230,000 clones, around 84% found once. The germline V gene encodes CDR1 SGHNT and CDR2 YYREEE (reference sequence). The CDR3 length is 16 residues. V lost 6 bases to trimming and J lost 3 bases; unmatched junction nucleotides: 9. The clonotype comes from a woman aged 55-69 years who had recovered from COVID-19. The chain combines TRBV5-4 with TRBJ1-1; 12 bases align to TRBD1. The sample was peripheral blood. The DNA for the CDR3 is TGTGCCAGCAAAACACGGGACAGGGGGCCGTACACTGAAGCTTTCTTT. It encodes CASKTRDRGPYTEAFF. Looking up the rest from reference TRBV5-4 and TRBJ1-1 gives the full variable domain: ETGVTQSPTHLIKTRGQQVTLRCSSQSGHNTVSWYQQALGQGPQFIFQYYREEENGRGNFPPRFSGLQFPNYSSELNVNALELDDSALYLCASKTRDRGPYTEAFFGQGTRLTVV.